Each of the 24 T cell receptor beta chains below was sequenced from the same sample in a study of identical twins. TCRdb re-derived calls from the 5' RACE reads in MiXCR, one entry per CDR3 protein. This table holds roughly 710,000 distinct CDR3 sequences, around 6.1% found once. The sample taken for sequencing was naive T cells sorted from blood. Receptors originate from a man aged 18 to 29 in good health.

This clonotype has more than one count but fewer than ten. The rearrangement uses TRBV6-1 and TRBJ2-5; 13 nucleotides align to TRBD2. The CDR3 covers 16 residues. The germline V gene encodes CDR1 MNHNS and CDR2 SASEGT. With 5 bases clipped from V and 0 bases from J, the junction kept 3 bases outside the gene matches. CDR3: CASSQGLAGHQETQYF. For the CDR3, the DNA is TGTGCCAGCAGTCAGGGACTAGCGGGGCACCAAGAGACCCAGTACTTC.

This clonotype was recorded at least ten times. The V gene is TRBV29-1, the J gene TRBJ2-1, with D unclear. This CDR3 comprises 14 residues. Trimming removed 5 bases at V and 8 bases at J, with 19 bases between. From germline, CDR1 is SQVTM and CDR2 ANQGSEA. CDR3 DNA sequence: TGCAGCGTTTCTCGTCGGGCTTTGACGGATGAGCAGTTCTTC. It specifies CSVSRRALTDEQFF.

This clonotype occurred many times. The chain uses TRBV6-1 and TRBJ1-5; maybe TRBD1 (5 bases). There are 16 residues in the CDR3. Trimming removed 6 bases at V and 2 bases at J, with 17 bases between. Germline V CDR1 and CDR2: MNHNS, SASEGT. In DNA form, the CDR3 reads TGTGCCAGCAGCCTCCGTGGGGCTGCGGGCAATCAGCCCCAGCATTTT. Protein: CASSLRGAAGNQPQHF.

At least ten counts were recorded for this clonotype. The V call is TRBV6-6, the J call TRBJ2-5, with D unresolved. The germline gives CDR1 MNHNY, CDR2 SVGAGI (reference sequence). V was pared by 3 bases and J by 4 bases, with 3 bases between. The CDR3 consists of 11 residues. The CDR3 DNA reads TGTGCCAGCAGTTATACAGAGACCCAGTACTTC. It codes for CASSYTETQYF.

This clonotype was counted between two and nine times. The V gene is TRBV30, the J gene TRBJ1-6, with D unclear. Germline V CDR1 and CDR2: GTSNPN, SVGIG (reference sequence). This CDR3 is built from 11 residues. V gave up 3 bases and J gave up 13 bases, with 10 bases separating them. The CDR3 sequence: CAWREEGPLHF. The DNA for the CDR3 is TGTGCCTGGAGAGAAGAGGGTCCCCTCCACTTT.

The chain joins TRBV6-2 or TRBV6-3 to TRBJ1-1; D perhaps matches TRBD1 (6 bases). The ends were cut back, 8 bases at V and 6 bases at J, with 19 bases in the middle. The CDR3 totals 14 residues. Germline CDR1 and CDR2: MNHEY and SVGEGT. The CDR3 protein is CASGAARGVAEAFF. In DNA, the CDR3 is TGTGCCAGCGGTGCGGCTAGGGGGGTCGCTGAAGCTTTCTTT.

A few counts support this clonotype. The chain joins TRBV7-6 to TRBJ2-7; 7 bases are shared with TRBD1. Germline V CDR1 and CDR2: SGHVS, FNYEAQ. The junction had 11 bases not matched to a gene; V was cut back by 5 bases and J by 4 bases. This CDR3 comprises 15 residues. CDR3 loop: CASSLTGESGYEQYF. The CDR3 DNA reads TGTGCCAGCAGCCTCACAGGGGAAAGTGGTTACGAGCAGTACTTC.

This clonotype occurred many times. In DNA form, the CDR3 reads TGTGCCAGCAGCAAAGCGGGGGGGCGACCCCTCTACGAGCAGTACGTC. It specifies CASSKAGGRPLYEQYV. This chain uses TRBV21-1 with TRBJ2-7; the table's D call of TRBD1 was not tested on the DNA. TRBV21-1 is marked as a pseudogene. This CDR3 has 16 residues.

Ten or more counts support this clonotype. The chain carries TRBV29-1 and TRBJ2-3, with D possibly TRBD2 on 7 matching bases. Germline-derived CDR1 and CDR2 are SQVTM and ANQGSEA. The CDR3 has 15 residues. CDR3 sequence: CASQGGGLGTDTQYF. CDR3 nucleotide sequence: TGCGCCTCCCAGGGAGGGGGGCTAGGCACAGATACGCAGTATTTT.

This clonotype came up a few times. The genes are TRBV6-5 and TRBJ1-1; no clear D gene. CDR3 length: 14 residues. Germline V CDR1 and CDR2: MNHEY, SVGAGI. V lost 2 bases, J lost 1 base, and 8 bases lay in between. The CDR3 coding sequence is TGTGCCAGCAGTTACGGCAGACAGAACACTGAAGCTTTCTTT. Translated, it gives CASSYGRQNTEAFF.

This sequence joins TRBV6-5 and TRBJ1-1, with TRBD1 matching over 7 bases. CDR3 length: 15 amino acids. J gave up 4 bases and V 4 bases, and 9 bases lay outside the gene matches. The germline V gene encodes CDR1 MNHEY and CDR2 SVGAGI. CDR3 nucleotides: TGTGCCAGCAGTTCATTACAGGGGTTGGGCACTGAAGCTTTCTTT. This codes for CASSSLQGLGTEAFF.

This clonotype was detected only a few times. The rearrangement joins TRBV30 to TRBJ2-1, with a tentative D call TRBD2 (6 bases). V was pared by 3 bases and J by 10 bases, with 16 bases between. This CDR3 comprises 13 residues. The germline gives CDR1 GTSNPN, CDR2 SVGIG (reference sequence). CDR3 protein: CAWRSLRAGEQFF. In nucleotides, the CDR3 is TGTGCCTGGAGATCCTTGAGGGCGGGAGAGCAGTTCTTC.

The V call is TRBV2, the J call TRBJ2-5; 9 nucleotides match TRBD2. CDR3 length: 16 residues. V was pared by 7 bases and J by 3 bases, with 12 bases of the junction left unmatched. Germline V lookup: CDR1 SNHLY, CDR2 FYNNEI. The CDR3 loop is CASNPVSGSGKETQYF. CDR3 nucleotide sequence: TGTGCCAGCAATCCTGTTAGCGGGAGCGGTAAAGAGACCCAGTACTTC.

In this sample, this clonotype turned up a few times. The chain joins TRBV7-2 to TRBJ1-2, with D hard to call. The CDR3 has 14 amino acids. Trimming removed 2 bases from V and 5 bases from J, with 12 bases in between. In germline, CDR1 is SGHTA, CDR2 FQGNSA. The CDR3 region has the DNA TGTGCCAGCAGCTTACCCATTGGGGTGTATGGCTACACCTTC. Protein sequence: CASSLPIGVYGYTF.

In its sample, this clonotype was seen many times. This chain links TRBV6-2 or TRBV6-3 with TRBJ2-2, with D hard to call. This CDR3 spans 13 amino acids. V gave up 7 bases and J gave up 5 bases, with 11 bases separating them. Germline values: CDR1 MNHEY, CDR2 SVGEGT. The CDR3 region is CASNRVGTGELFF. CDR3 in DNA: TGTGCCAGCAATCGAGTGGGGACCGGGGAGCTGTTTTTT.

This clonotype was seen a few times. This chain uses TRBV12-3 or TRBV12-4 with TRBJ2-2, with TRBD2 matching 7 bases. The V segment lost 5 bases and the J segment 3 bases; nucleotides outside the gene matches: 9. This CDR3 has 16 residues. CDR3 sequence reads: CASSGGGAGYTGELFF. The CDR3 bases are TGTGCCAGCAGTGGGGGTGGAGCGGGATACACCGGGGAGCTGTTTTTT.

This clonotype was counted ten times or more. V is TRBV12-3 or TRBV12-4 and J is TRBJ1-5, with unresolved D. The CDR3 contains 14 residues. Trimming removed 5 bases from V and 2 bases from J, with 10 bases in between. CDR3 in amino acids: CASSPLGGNQPQHF. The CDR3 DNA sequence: TGTGCCAGCAGTCCTTTGGGCGGCAATCAGCCCCAGCATTTT.

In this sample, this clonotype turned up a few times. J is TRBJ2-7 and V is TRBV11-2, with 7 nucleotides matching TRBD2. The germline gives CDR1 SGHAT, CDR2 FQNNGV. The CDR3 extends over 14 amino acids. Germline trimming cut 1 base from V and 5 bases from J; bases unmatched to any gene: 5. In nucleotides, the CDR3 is TGTGCCAGCAGCTTAGGTCGGACTAGTGACGAGCAGTACTTC. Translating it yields CASSLGRTSDEQYF. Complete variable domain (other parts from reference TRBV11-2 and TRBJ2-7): EAGVAQSPRYKIIEKRQSVAFWCNPISGHATLYWYQQILGQGPKLLIQFQNNGVVDDSQLPKDRFSAERLKGVDSTLKIQPAKLEDSAVYLCASSLGRTSDEQYFGPGTRLTVT.

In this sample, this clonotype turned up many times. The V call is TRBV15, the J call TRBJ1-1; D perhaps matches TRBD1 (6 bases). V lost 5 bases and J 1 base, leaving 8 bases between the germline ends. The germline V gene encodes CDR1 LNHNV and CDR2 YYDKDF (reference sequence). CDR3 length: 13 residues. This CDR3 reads CATSPGQNTEAFF. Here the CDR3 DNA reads TGTGCCACCAGCCCGGGACAGAACACTGAAGCTTTCTTT.

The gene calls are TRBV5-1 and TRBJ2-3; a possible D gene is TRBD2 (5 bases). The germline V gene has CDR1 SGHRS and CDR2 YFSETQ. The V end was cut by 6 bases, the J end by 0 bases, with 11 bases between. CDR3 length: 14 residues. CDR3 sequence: CASTERLSTDTQYF. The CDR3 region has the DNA TGCGCCAGCACGGAGCGACTAAGCACAGATACGCAGTATTTT.

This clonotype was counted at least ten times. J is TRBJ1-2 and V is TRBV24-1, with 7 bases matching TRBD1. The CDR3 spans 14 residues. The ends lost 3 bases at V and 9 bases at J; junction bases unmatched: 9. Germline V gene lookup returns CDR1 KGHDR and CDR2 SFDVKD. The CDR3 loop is CATSDPGTDGSYTF. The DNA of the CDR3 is TGTGCCACCAGTGATCCTGGGACAGACGGGAGCTACACCTTC.

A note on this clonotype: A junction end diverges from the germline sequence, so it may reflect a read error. The CDR3, as DNA: TGCGCCAGCACCCCTCGGACAGGGCAGAATGAAAAACTGCTTTTT. Translation gives CASTPRTGQNEKLLF. J is TRBJ1-4 and V is TRBV5-1; 8 positions match TRBD1. The germline V gene encodes CDR1 SGHRS and CDR2 YFSETQ. The CDR3 is 15 amino acids. Full variable domain (rest looked up from reference TRBV5-1 and TRBJ1-4): KAGVTQTPRYLIKTRGQQVTLSCSPISGHRSVSWYQQTPGQGLQFLFEYFSETQRNKGNFPGRFSGRQFSNSRSEMNVSTLELGDSALYLCASTPRTGQNEKLLFGSGTQLSVL.

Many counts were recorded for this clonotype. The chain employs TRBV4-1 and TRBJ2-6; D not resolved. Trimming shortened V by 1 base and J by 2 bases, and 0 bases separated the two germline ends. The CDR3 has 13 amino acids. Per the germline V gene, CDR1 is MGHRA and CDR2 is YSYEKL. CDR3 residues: CASSQAGANVLTF. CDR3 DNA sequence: TGCGCCAGCAGCCAAGCTGGGGCCAACGTCCTGACTTTC.

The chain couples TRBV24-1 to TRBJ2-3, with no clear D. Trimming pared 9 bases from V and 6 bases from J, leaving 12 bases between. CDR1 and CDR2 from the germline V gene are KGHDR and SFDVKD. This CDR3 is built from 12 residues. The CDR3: CATSGFGDTQYF. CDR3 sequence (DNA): TGTGCCACCTCCGGGTTCGGGGATACGCAGTATTTT.